This T cell receptor beta chain was captured in a study of chemoradiotherapy in HPV16-positive cancers. General study findings and limits: Non-HPV-specific T cells did not expand in tumors during treatment, whereas candidate HPV-specific clones and E7-related motifs did. In HPV16-positive patients, HPV-responsive T-cell expansion tracked better recurrence-free survival.

As concerns this clone: What it binds is unknown.

Germline values: CDR1 SGHRS, CDR2 YFSETQ. This CDR3 has 14 amino acids. Germline trimming cut 1 base from V and 7 bases from J; bases unmatched to any gene: 8. Here immunoSEQ multiplex PCR was the method, and the copy in TCRdb shows in-frame clones only, minus some. The table lists tens of thousands of clones, approximately 93% of them singletons. Repertoires were sampled repeatedly during chemoradiotherapy. Sequenced here: blood, sampled from a patient who underwent chemoradiotherapy. The chain joins TRBV5-1 to TRBJ2-7; 7 bases are a match to TRBD2. This clonotype was obtained from a human donor with HPV-associated anogenital cancer. The CDR3 loop reads CASSLKAGFEEQYF. In DNA form, the CDR3 reads TGCGCCAGCAGCTTGAAAGCGGGATTCGAAGAGCAGTACTTC. The entire variable domain, with the rest obtained from reference TRBV5-1 and TRBJ2-7, is as follows: KAGVTQTPRYLIKTRGQQVTLSCSPISGHRSVSWYQQTPGQGLQFLFEYFSETQRNKGNFPGRFSGRQFSNSRSEMNVSTLELGDSALYLCASSLKAGFEEQYFGPGTRLTVT.